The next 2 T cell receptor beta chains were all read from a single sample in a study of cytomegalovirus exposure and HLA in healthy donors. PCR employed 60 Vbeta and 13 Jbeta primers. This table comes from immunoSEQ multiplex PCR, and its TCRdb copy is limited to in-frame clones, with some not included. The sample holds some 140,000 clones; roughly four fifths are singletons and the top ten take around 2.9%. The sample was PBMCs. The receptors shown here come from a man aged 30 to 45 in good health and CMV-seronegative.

DNA for the CDR3: TGTGCCAGCAGCGTCACGACAGAAAACTATGGCTACACCTTC. It codes for CASSVTTENYGYTF. This sequence joins TRBV9 and TRBJ1-2, with a tentative D call TRBD1 (5 bases). Per germline, CDR1 SGDLS and CDR2 YYNGEE. The CDR3 runs 14 residues. Trimming took 2 bases from V and 2 from J, leaving 10 bases between them. The full variable domain, rest sourced from reference TRBV9 and TRBJ1-2, is DSGVTQTPKHLITATGQRVTLRCSPRSGDLSVYWYQQSLDQGLQFLIQYYNGEERAKGNILERFSAQQFPDLHSELNLSSLELGDSALYFCASSVTTENYGYTFGSGTRLTVV.

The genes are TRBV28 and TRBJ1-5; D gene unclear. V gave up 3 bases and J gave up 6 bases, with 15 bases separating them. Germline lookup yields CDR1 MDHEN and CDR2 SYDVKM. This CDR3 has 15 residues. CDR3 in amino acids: CASSFHSSSFQPQHF. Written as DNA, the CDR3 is TGTGCCAGCAGTTTTCATTCATCCAGTTTTCAGCCCCAGCATTTT.